This T cell receptor (beta chain) was captured by sequencing in a study of human T cells and chemical hapten exposure. This clonotype was picked up many times. TCRdb re-called the RACE reads with MiXCR, one entry per CDR3 protein. The table records tens of thousands of distinct CDR3 sequences, about 6.7% of them present only once. Stated time point: pre-sensitization, week 0. As for treatment: therapeutic diphenylcyclopropenone sensitization with weekly scalp DPC. Deletions cut 6 bases from V and 3 bases from J, with 13 bases between. CDR1 is ENHRY, CDR2 SYGVKD, per germline. The CDR3 runs to 14 residues.

This receptor was identified in a woman in her 30s with alopecia areata. Some clones in this sample may be carry-over from other donors' samples. The sample was whole blood, taken in connection with sensitization to the hapten diphenylcyclopropenone (DPC). The J gene is TRBJ2-3, the V gene TRBV10-3; D remains ambiguous. The CDR3 DNA is TGTGCCATCAGCACCGATTTGGAGACAGATACGCAGTATTTT. Amino acids: CAISTDLETDTQYF.